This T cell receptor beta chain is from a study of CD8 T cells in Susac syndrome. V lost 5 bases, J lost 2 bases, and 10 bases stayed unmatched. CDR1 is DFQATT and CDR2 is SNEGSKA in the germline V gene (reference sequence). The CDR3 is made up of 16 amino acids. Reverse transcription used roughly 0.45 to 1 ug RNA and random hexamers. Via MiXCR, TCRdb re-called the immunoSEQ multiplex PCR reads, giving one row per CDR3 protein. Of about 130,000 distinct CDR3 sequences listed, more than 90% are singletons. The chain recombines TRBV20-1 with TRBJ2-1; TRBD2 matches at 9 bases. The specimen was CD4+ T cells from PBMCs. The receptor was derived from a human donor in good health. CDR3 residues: CSASRVSGRPYNEQFF. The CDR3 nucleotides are TGCAGTGCTTCCCGAGTTAGCGGGAGACCCTACAATGAGCAGTTCTTC.